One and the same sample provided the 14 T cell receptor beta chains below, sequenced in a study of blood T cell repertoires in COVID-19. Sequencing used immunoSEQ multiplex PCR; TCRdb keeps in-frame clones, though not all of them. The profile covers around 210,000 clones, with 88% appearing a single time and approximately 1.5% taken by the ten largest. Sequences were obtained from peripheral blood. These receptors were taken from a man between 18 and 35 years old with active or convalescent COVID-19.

CDR3 loop: CASSASPGDYGYTF. The CDR3 region has the DNA TGTGCCAGCAGTGCGAGCCCCGGTGACTATGGCTACACCTTC. J is TRBJ1-2 and V is TRBV6-4; D not resolved. Per germline, CDR1 MRHNA and CDR2 SNTAGT. V was shortened by 4 bases and J by 3 bases, with 12 bases between the two germline ends. This CDR3 contains 14 residues.

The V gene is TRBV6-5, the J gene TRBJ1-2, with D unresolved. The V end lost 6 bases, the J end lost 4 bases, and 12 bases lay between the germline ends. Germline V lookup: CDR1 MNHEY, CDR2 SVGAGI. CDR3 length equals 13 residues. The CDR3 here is CASRRESIYGYTF. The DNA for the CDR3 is TGTGCCAGCAGACGAGAGAGTATCTATGGCTACACCTTC.

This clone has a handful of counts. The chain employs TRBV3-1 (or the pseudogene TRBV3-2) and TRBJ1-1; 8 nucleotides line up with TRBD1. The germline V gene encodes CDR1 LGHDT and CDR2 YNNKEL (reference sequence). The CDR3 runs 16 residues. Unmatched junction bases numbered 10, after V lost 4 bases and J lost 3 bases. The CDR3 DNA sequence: TGTGCCAGCAGCCCTATACAGGGGGGTTTCGACACTGAAGCTTTCTTT. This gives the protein CASSPIQGGFDTEAFF.

This CDR3 is CSVARAGGSYEQYF. The CDR3 bases are TGCAGCGTTGCCCGGGCCGGAGGGTCGTACGAGCAGTACTTC. The rearrangement uses TRBV29-1 and TRBJ2-7; D might be TRBD2 (6 bases). The CDR3 totals 14 residues. CDR1 SQVTM and CDR2 ANQGSEA come from the germline V gene. V was trimmed by 4 bases and J by 4 bases, leaving 17 bases between them.

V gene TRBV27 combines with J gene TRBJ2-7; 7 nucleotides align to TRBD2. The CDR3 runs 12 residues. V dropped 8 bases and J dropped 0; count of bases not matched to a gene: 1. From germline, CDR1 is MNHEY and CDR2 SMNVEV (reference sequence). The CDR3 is CASQRDSYEQYF. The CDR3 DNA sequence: TGTGCCAGCCAGCGGGACTCCTACGAGCAGTACTTC.

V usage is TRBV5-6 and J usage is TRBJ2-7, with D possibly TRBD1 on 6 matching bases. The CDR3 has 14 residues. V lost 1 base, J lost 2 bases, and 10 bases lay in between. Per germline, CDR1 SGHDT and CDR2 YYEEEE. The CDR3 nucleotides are TGTGCCAGCAGCTTGACAGGGCGGACCTACGAGCAGTACTTC. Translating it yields CASSLTGRTYEQYF.

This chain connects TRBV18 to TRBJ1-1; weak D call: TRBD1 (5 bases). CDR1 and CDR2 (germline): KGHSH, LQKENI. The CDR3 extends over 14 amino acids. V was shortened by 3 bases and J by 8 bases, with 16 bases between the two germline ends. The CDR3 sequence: CASSPGSVGPEAFF. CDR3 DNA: TGTGCCAGCTCACCCGGAAGCGTGGGGCCCGAAGCTTTCTTT.

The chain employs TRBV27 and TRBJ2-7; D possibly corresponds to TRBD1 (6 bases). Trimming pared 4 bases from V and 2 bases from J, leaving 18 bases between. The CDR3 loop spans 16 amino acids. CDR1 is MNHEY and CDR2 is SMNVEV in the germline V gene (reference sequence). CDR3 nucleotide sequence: TGTGCCAGCAGTTGGGCAGGGGCTAGGGCTACCTACGAGCAGTACTTC. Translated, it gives CASSWAGARATYEQYF.

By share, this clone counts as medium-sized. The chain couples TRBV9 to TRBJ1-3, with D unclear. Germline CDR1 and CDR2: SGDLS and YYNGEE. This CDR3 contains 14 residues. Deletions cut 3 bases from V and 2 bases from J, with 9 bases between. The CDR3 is CASSATAPGNTIYF. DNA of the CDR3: TGTGCCAGCAGCGCGACTGCACCTGGAAACACCATATATTTT.

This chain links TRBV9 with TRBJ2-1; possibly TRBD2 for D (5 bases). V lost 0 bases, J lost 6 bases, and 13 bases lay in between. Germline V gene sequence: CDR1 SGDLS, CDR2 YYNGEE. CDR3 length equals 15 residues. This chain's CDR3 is CASSVGHSAGNEQFF. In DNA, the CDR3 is TGTGCCAGCAGCGTAGGGCACTCGGCGGGCAATGAGCAGTTCTTC.

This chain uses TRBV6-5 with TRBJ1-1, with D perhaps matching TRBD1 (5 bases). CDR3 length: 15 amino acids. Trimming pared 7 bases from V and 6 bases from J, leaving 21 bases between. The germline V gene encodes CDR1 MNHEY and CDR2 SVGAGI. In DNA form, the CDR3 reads TGTGCCAGCACCCAAGTGGCCAAGGGGCAAGCTGAAGCTTTCTTT. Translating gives CASTQVAKGQAEAFF.

As DNA, the CDR3 is TGTGCCTGGAGTATCCCAAGACAGGGCACTGAAGCTTTCTTT. Protein: CAWSIPRQGTEAFF. V gene TRBV30 combines with J gene TRBJ1-1; 7 nucleotides align to TRBD1. J lost 4 bases, V lost 2 bases, and 7 bases had no gene match. This CDR3 is built from 14 residues. The germline CDR1 and CDR2 sequences are GTSNPN and SVGIG (reference sequence). Variable domain in full (rest from reference TRBV30 and TRBJ1-1): SQTIHQWPATLVQPVGSPLSLECTVEGTSNPNLYWYRQAAGRGLQLLFYSVGIGQISSEVPQNLSASRPQDRQFILSSKKLLLSDSGFYLCAWSIPRQGTEAFFGQGTRLTVV.

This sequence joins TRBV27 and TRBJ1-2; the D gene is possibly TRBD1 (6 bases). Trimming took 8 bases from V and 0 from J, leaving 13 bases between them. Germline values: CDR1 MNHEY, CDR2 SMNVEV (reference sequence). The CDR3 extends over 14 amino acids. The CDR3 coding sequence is TGTGCCAGCCGAAACAGGGCCCCTAACTATGGCTACACCTTC. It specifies CASRNRAPNYGYTF.

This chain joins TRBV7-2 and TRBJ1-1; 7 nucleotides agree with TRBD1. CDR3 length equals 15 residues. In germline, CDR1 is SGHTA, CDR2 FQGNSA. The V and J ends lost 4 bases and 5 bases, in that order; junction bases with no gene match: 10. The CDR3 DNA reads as TGTGCCAGCAGCTCGCTTAAGGGACAGCTAACTGAAGCTTTCTTT. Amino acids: CASSSLKGQLTEAFF.